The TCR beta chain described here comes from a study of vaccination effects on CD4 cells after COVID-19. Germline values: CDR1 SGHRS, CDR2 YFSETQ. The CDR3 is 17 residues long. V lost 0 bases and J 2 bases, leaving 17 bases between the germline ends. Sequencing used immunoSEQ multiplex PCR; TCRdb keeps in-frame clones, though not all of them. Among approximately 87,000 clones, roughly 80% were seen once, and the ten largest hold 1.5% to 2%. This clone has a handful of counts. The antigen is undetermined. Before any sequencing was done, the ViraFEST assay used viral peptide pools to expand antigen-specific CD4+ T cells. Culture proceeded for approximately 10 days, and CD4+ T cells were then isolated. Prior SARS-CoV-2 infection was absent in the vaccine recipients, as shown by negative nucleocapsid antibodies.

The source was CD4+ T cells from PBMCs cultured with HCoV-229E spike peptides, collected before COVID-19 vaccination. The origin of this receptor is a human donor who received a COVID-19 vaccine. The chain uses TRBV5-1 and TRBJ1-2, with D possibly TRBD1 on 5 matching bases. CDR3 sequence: CASSLAGGRKGNYGYTF. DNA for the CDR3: TGCGCCAGCAGCTTGGCCGGGGGACGCAAGGGGAACTATGGCTACACCTTC. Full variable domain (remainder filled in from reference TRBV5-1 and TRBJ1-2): KAGVTQTPRYLIKTRGQQVTLSCSPISGHRSVSWYQQTPGQGLQFLFEYFSETQRNKGNFPGRFSGRQFSNSRSEMNVSTLELGDSALYLCASSLAGGRKGNYGYTFGSGTRLTVV.